Following are 5 T cell receptor beta chains from one sample sequenced in a study of CD8+CD57+ T cells in acquired aplastic anemia. Flow cytometry had shown expanded CD8+CD57+ cells in the patients chosen for sequencing. The template for TCR beta VDJ and CDR3 sequence profiling was genomic DNA. TCRdb reprocessed the reads via MiXCR and lists one record per CDR3 protein. The sample consists of around 430,000 distinct CDR3 sequences, 25% to 40% of them appearing once. Input material: sorted CD4+, CD8+, or CD8+CD57+ T cells (not recorded which) from PBMCs. The receptor source for this set is a human donor with aplastic anemia.

The J gene is TRBJ1-1, the V gene TRBV20-1; D uncertain. This CDR3 spans 14 amino acids. V was shortened by 3 bases and J by 3 bases, with 14 bases between the two germline ends. The germline V gene encodes CDR1 DFQATT and CDR2 SNEGSKA (reference sequence). In DNA, the CDR3 is TGCAGTGCTAGTGGCGGAACGGGAGACACTGAAGCTTTCTTT. This encodes CSASGGTGDTEAFF.

Remarks on this clonotype: A single base separates this from a much larger clone, so it may be a read error. The rearrangement uses TRBV10-3 and TRBJ1-2, with 7 bases that match TRBD1. Germline V gene sequence: CDR1 ENHRY, CDR2 SYGVKD. The CDR3 consists of 13 residues. The CDR3 DNA reads TGTGCCAGCAGTACACCGAGGGGGCAAGGCTACACCTTC. Translation: CASSTPRGQGYTF.

CDR3 nucleotide sequence: TGTGCCAGCTCACCAAAGGTACGGGAGACCCAGTACTTC. Its protein product is CASSPKVRETQYF. The chain carries TRBV18 and TRBJ2-5; D gene unclear. V lost 2 bases and J 5 bases, leaving 9 bases between the germline ends. The CDR3 totals 13 residues. Germline V lookup: CDR1 KGHSH, CDR2 LQKENI. The full variable domain, its missing parts supplied by reference TRBV18 and TRBJ2-5, is NAGVMQNPRHLVRRRGQEARLRCSPMKGHSHVYWYRQLPEEGLKFMVYLQKENIIDESGMPKERFSAEFPKEGPSILRIQQVVRGDSAAYFCASSPKVRETQYFGPGTRLLVL.

This clonotype was observed many times. The chain combines TRBV7-9 with TRBJ1-3; unclear D gene. The CDR3 length is 11 residues. The V gene lost 3 bases and the J gene lost 4 bases, with 1 base spanning the gap. The germline gives CDR1 SEHNR, CDR2 FQNEAQ (reference sequence). CDR3 protein: CASSLGNTIYF. In DNA, the CDR3 is TGTGCCAGCAGCTTGGGAAACACCATATATTTT.

The sample holds many counts of this clonotype. The chain combines TRBV20-1 with TRBJ1-5, with TRBD1 identical over 9 bases. Germline CDR1 reads DFQATT; CDR2 reads SNEGSKA (reference sequence). With V trimmed by 4 bases and J by 7 bases, 8 bases remained unmatched. This CDR3 is built from 14 residues. The CDR3 loop reads CSAKPQGAGQPQHF. CDR3 coding DNA: TGCAGTGCTAAGCCACAGGGGGCCGGACAGCCCCAGCATTTT.